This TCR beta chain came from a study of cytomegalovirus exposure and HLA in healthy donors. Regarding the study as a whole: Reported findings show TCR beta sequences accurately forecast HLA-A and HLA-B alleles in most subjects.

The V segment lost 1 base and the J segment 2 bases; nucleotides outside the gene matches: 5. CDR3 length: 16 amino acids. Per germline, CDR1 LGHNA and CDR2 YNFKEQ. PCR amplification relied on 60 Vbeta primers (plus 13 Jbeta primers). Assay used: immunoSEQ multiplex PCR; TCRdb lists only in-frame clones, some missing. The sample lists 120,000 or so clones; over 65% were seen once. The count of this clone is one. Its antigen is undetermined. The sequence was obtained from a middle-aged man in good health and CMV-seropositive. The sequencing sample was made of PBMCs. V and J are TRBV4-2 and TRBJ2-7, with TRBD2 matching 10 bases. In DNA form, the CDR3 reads TGTGCCAGCAGCCAAGGGGCAGCGGGAGGGCCCTACGAGCAGTACTTC. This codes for CASSQGAAGGPYEQYF.